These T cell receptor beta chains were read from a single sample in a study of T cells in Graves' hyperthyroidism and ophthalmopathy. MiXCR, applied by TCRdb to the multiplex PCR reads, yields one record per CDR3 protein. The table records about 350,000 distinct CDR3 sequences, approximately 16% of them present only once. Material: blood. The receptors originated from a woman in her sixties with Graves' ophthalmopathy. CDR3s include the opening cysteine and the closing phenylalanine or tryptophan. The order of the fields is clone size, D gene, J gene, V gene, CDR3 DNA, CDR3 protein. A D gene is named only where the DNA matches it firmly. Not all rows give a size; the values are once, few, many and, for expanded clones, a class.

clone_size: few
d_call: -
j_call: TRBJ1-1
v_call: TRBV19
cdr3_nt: TGTGCCAGTAGTCCACCTCGCCTGACGGCGGTGATGAACACTGAAGCTTTCTTT
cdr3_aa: CASSPPRLTAVMNTEAFF

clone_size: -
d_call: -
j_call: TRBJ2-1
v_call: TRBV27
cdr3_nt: TGTGCCAGCAGTTCTTCAGGCATTAGGAATGAGCAGTTCTTC
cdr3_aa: CASSSSGIRNEQFF

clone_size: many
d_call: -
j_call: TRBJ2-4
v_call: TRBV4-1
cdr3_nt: TGCGCCAGCAGCTCCCGACAGGAAAACATTCAGTACTTC
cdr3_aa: CASSSRQENIQYF

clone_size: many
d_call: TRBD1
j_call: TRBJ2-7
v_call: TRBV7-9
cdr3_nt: TGTGCCAGCAGCGACGCCGGGACAGGGGGCTACGAGCAGTACTTC
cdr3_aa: CASSDAGTGGYEQYF

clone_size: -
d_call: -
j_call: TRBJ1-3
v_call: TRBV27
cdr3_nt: TGTGCCAGCCGCAGAATAGCTGGAAACACCATATATTTT
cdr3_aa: CASRRIAGNTIYF

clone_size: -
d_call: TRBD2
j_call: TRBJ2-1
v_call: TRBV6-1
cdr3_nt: TGTGCCAGCAGTGAAGGGACTAGCGGTTACAATGAGCAGTTCTTC
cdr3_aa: CASSEGTSGYNEQFF

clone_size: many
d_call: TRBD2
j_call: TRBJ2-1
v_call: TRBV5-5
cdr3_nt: TGTGCCAGCAGCTTTGGCCTAGCGGGAGGTAAGGGTTACAATGAGCAGTTCTTC
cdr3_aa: CASSFGLAGGKGYNEQFF

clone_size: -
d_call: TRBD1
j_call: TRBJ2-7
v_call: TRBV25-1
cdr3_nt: TGTGCCAGCAGTGAATTGGGACAGATCTACGAGCAGTACTTC
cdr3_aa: CASSELGQIYEQYF

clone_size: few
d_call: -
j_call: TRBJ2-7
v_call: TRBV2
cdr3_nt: TGTGCCAGCACCTCGGACAGCTCCTACGAGCAGTACTTC
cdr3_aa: CASTSDSSYEQYF

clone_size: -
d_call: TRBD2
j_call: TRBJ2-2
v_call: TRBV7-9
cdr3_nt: TGTGCCAGCAGCTCCCCCCTGGGCGGGGGGAACACCGGGGAGCTGTTTTTT
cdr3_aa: CASSSPLGGGNTGELFF

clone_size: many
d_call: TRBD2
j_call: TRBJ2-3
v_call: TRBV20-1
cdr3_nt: TGCAGTGCTAGCCCGGGACTAGCGGATAACCTAGATACGCAGTATTTT
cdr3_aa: CSASPGLADNLDTQYF

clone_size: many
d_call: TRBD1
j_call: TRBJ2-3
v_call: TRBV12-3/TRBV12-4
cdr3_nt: TGTGCCAGCAGTCCGACAGGGTCAGATACGCAGTATTTT
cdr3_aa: CASSPTGSDTQYF

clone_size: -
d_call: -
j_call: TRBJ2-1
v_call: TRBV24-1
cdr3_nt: TGTGCCACCAGTGACCCCAGAGGGGACCTCTACAATGAGCAGTTCTTC
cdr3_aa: CATSDPRGDLYNEQFF

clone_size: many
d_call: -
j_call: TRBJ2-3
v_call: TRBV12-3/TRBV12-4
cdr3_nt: TGTGCCAGCAGTTTAGTTACAGGGGGGGGAGATACGCAGTATTTT
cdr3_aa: CASSLVTGGGDTQYF

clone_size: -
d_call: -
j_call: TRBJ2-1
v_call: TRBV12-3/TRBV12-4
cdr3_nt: TGTGCCAGCAGTCCCCCCAGCGTCTCCTACAATGAGCAGTTCTTC
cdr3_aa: CASSPPSVSYNEQFF

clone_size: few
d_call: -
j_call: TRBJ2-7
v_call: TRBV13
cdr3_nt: TGTGCCAGCAGTTCCTCGGGCAGGGTCGACGAGCAGTACTTC
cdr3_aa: CASSSSGRVDEQYF

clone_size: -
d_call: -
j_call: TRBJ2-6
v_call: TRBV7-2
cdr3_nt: TGTGCCAGCAGCTTACTGGGACTCTCTGGGGCCAACGTCCTGACTTTC
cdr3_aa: CASSLLGLSGANVLTF

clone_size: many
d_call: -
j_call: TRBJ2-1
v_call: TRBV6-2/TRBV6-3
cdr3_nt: TGTGCCAGCACCACCCTCGGGGGTTCGCCCTACAATGAGCAGTTCTTC
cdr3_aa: CASTTLGGSPYNEQFF

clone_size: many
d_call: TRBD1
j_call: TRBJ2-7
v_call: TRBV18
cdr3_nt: TGTGCCAGCTCACCTGGGACAGGGGACGAGCAGTACTTC
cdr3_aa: CASSPGTGDEQYF

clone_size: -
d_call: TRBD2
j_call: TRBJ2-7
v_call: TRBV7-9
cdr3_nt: TGTGCCAGCAGCTTAGTTGGGTCGGGACTAGCGGCCTACGAGCAGTACTTC
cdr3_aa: CASSLVGSGLAAYEQYF

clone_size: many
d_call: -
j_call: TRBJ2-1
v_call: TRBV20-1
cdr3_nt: TGCAGTGCTAGGGACCCTAGCCGGAGTTCGAATGAGCAGTTCTTC
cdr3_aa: CSARDPSRSSNEQFF

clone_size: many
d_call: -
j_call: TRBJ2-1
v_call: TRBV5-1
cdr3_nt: TGCGCCAGCAGCTTAATGAGCTCCTACAATGAGCAGTTCTTC
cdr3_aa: CASSLMSSYNEQFF

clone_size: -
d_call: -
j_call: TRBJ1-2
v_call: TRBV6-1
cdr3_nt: TGTGCCAGCAGCGAAGGAGGGATCGGTGGCTACACCTTC
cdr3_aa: CASSEGGIGGYTF

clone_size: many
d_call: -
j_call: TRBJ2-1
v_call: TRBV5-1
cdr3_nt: TGCGCCAGCAGCTTGGACGGCAACGGAAAGGATGAGCAGTTCTTC
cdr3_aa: CASSLDGNGKDEQFF

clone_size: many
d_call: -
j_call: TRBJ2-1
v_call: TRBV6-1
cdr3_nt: TGTGCCAGCAGTTCAACGACTAGCAATGAGCAGTTCTTC
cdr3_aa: CASSSTTSNEQFF

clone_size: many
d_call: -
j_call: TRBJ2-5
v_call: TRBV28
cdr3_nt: TGTGCCAGCAGTTTACCTGCCCCAGGAGAGACCCAGTACTTC
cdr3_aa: CASSLPAPGETQYF

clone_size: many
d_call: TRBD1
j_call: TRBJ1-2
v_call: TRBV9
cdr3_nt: TGTGCCAGCAGCGTAGGCGTCGTTCGGCTGGGACAGGGGGCGAATGGCTACACCTTC
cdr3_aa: CASSVGVVRLGQGANGYTF

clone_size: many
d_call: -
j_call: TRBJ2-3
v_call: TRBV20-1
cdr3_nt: TGCAGTGCTAGAGATTTTAGGACTAGCACAGATACGCAGTATTTT
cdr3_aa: CSARDFRTSTDTQYF

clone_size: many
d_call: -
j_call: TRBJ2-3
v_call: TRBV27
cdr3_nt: TGTGCCAGCAGTCGGAACCTGGTTGCGGGCGCAATCACAGATACGCAGTATTTT
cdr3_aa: CASSRNLVAGAITDTQYF

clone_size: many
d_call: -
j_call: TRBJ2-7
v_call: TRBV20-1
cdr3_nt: TGCAGTGCTAACCTCGGGCCTACCATCTACGAGCAGTACTTC
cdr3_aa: CSANLGPTIYEQYF

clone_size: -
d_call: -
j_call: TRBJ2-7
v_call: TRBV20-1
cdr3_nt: TGCAGTGCTGAAGGGACGGATTACTCCTACGAGCAGTACTTC
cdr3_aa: CSAEGTDYSYEQYF

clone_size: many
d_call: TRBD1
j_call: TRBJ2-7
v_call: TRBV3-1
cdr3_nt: TGTGCCAGCAGCCGGGGACAGGGTAATCCCTACGAGCAGTACTTC
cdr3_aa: CASSRGQGNPYEQYF

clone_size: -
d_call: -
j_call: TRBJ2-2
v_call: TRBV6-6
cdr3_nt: TGTGCCAGCAGTTACTCTATAGGACAGATCACCGGGGAGCTGTTTTTT
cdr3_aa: CASSYSIGQITGELFF

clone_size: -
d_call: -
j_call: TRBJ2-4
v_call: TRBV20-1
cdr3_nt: TGCAGTGCGGGAGGGGGCCCGAGCAACATTCAGTACTTC
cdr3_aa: CSAGGGPSNIQYF

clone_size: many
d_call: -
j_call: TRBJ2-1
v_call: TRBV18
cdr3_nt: TGTGCCAGCTCCCCCGGGACACCCAACATCAACAATGAGCAGTTCTTC
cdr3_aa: CASSPGTPNINNEQFF

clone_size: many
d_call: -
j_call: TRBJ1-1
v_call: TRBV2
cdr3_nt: TGTGCCAGCAGAGGCGGGTACACTGAAGCTTTCTTT
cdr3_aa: CASRGGYTEAFF

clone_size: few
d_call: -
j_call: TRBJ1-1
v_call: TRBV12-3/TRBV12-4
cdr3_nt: TGTGCCAGCAGTTTGGTAGGAGCGGAGGTAGCTTTCTTT
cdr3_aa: CASSLVGAEVAFF

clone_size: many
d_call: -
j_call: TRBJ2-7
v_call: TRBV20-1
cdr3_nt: TGCAGTGCTAGAGATGGGAACCCCAGCGGTCGGTACGAGCAGTACTTC
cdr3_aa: CSARDGNPSGRYEQYF

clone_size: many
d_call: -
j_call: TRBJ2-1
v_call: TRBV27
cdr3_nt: TGTGCCAGCAGTCCCTCCGACAGGGACTGGGAGCAGTTCTTC
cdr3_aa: CASSPSDRDWEQFF

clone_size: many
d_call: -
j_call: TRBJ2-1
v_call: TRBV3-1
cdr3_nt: TGTGCCAGCAGCCAAGATTACCGGGAAGGCAATGAGCAGTTCTTC
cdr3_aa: CASSQDYREGNEQFF

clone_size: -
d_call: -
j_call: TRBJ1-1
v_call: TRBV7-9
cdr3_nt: TGTGCCAGCACCTTCGGACGTTTCACTGAAGCTCTCTTT
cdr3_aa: CASTFGRFTEALF

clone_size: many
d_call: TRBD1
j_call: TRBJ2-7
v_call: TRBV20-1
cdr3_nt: TGCAGTGCTAGATCAAACACAGGGGGCGGGAACGAGCAGTACTTC
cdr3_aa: CSARSNTGGGNEQYF

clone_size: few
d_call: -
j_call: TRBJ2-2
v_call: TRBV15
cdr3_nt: TGTGCCACCAGCAAATCCCAGACCGGGGAGCTGTTTTTT
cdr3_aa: CATSKSQTGELFF

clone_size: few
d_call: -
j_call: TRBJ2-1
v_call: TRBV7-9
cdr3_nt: TGTGCCAGCAGCCGGACACCCGTCAATACTCACAATGAGCAGTTCTTC
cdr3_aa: CASSRTPVNTHNEQFF

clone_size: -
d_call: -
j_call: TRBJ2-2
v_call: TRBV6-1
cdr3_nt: TGTGCCAGCCTCGACAGTGGCGGCACCGGGGAGCTGTTTTTT
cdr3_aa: CASLDSGGTGELFF

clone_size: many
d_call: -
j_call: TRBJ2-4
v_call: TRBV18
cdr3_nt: TGTGCCAGCTCACCGCAGGTTCAAGCCAAAAACATTCAGTACTTC
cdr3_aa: CASSPQVQAKNIQYF

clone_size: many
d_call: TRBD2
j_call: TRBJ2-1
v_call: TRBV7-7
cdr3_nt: TGTGCCAGCAGCACTCTAGCGGGAGCGCGGGATGAGCAGTTCTTC
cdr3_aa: CASSTLAGARDEQFF

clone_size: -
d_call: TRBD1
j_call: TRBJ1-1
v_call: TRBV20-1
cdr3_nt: TGCAGTGCTATGGGGACAGGGGGCACGTTTAGTACTGAAGCTTTCTTT
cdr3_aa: CSAMGTGGTFSTEAFF

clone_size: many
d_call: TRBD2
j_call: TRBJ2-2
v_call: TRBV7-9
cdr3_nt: TGTGCCAGCAGCCTGGGACTAGCGGTCGGGGAGCTGTTTTTT
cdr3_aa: CASSLGLAVGELFF

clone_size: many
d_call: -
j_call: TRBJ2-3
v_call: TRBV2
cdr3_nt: TGTGCCAGCAGTGAACAGGGGCCCAGCACAGATACGCAGTATTTT
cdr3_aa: CASSEQGPSTDTQYF

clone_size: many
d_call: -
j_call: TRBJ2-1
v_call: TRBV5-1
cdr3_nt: TGCGCCAGCAGCAAGGGGGTCAATGAGCAGTTCTTC
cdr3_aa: CASSKGVNEQFF